Included here is one TCR beta chain sequence, with context. Its matching antigen is unknown. Other nucleotide sequences from this sample produce the same CDR3. Genomic DNA for unsorted samples, which was extracted with the QIAamp DNA Blood Mini kit, came from about 90 million PBMCs. This specimen comes from a study of shared clonotypes between healthy human individuals. Study-wide results and limits: Sampling involved blood alone; tissue repertoires likely differ.

J lost 3 bases, V lost 9 bases, and 5 bases had no gene match. This CDR3 region has 13 residues. Germline CDR1 reads MDHEN; CDR2 reads SYDVKM. In the original analysis: Owing to the provision of junction-only sequences devoid of quality scores by immunoSEQ, filtering differed. The table came from immunoSEQ multiplex PCR; TCRdb's copy has only in-frame clones and leaves some out. The DNA gave D and trimming, while V, J and clone size come from that table. The data contain a few hundred thousand clones, more than 70% of them seen just once; the ten biggest clones take up 9.5% to 15%. Sequenced material: PBMCs. This rearrangement joins TRBV28 to TRBJ2-7, with 10 nucleotides matching TRBD2. This sequence originates from a woman between 35 and 50 years old in good health. Some clones in this sample may be carry-over from other donors' samples. For the CDR3, the DNA is TGTGCCAGTCGATTAGCGGGGGGCTACGAGCAGTACTTC. It translates to CASRLAGGYEQYF.